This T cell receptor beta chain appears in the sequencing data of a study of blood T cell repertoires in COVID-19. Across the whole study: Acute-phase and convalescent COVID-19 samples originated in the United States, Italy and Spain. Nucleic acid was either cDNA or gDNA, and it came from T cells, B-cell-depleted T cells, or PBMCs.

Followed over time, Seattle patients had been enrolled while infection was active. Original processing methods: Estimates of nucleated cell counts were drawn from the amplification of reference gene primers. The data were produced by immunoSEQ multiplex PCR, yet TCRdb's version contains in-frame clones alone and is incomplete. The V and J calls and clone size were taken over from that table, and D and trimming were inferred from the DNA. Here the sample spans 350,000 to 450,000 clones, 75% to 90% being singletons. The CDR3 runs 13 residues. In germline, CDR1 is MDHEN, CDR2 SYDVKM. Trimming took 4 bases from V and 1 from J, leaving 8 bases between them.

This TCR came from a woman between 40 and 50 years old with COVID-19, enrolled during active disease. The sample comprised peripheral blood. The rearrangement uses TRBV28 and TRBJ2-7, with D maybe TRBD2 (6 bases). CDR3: CASSWGGSYEQYF. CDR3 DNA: TGTGCCAGCAGTTGGGGAGGATCCTACGAGCAGTACTTC.